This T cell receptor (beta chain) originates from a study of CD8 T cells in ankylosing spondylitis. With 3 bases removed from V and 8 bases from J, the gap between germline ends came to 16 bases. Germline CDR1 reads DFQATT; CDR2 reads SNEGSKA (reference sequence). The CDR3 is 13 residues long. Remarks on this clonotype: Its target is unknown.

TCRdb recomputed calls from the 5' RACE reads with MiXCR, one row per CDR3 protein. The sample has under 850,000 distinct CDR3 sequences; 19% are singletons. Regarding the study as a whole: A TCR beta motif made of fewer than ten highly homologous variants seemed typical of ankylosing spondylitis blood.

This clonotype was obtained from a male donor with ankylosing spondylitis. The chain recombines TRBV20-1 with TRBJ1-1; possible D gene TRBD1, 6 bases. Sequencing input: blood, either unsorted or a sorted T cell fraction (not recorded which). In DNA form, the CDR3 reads TGCAGTGCTAGCCCGGGACAACAGAAGGAAGCTTTCTTT. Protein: CSASPGQQKEAFF.